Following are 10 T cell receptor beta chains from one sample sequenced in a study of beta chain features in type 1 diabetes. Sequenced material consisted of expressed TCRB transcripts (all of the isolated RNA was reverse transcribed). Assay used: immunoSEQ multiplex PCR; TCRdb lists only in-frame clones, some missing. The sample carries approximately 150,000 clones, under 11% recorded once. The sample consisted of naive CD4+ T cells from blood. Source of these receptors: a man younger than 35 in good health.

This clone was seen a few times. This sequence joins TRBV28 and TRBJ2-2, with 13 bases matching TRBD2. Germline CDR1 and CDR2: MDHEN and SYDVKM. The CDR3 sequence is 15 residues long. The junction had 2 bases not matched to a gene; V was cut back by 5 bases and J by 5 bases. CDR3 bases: TGTGCCAGCAGTCCGGGACTAGCGGGGACCGGGGAGCTGTTTTTT. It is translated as CASSPGLAGTGELFF. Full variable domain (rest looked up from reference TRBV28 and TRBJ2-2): DVKVTQSSRYLVKRTGEKVFLECVQDMDHENMFWYRQDPGLGLRLIYFSYDVKMKEKGDIPEGYSVSREKKERFSLILESASTNQTSMYLCASSPGLAGTGELFFGEGSRLTVL.

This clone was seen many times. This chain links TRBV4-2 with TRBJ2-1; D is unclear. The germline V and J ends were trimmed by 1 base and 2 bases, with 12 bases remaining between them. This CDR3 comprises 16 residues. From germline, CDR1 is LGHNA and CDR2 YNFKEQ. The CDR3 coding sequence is TGTGCCAGCAGCCAAGGCGAAATTTTGACCTACAATGAGCAGTTCTTC. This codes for CASSQGEILTYNEQFF.

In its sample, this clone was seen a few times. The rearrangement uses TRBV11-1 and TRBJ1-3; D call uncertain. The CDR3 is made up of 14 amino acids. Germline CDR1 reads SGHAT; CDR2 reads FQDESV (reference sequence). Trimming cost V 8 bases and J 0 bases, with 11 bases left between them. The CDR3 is CASGTGASGNTIYF. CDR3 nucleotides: TGTGCCAGCGGAACGGGAGCCTCTGGAAACACCATATATTTT.

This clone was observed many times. The chain's CDR3 is CATSRGDGGGASEQFF. The CDR3 nucleotides read TGTGCCACCAGCAGAGGTGACGGCGGGGGGGCTAGTGAGCAGTTCTTC. V usage is TRBV15 and J usage is TRBJ2-1, with TRBD2 identical over 9 bases. Germline V lookup: CDR1 LNHNV, CDR2 YYDKDF (reference sequence). CDR3 length: 16 residues. Germline trimming cut 1 base from V and 9 bases from J; bases unmatched to any gene: 10.

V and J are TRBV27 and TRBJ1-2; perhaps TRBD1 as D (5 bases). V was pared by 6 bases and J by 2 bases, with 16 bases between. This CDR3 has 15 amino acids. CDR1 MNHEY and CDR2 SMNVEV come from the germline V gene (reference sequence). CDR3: CASSDAAGGNYGYTF. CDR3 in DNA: TGTGCCAGCAGCGATGCCGCTGGGGGGAACTATGGCTACACCTTC.

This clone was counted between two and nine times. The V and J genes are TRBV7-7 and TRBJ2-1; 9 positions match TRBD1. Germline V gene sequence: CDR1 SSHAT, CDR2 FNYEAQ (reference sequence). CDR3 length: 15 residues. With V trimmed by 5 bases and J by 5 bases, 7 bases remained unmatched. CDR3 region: CASSPAGTGNNEQFF. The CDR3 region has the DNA TGTGCCAGCAGCCCCGCCGGGACAGGGAACAATGAGCAGTTCTTC.

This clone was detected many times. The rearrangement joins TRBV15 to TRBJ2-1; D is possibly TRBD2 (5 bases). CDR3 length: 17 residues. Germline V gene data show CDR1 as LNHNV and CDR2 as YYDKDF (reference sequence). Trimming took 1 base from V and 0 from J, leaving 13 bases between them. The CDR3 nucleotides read TGTGCCACCAGCAGAGGCCACGGCGCGGGCTCCTACAATGAGCAGTTCTTC. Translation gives CATSRGHGAGSYNEQFF.

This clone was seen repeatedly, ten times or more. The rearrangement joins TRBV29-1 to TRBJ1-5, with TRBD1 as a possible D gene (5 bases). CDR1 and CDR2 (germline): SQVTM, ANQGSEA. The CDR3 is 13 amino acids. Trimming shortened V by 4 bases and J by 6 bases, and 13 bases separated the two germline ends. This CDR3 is CSVVPGLGQPQHF. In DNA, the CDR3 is TGCAGCGTTGTTCCAGGGTTAGGTCAGCCCCAGCATTTT.

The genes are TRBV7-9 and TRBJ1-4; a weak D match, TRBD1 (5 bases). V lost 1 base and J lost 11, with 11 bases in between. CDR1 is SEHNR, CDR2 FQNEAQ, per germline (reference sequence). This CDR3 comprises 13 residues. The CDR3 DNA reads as TGTGCCAGCAGCTTAGGCGGGACGGGGAAACTGTTTTTT. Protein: CASSLGGTGKLFF.

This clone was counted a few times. The CDR3 DNA reads as TGTGCCAGCAGGGAAGGGACAGGGAGTCACGAGCAGTACTTC. It encodes CASREGTGSHEQYF. The chain links TRBV28 to TRBJ2-7; 9 bases line up with TRBD1. V dropped 6 bases and J dropped 5; count of bases not matched to a gene: 8. Germline V gives CDR1 MDHEN, CDR2 SYDVKM. This CDR3 region has 14 residues. The variable domain in full, with the rest retrieved from reference TRBV28 and TRBJ2-7, is DVKVTQSSRYLVKRTGEKVFLECVQDMDHENMFWYRQDPGLGLRLIYFSYDVKMKEKGDIPEGYSVSREKKERFSLILESASTNQTSMYLCASREGTGSHEQYFGPGTRLTVT.